This T cell receptor (beta chain) comes out of a study of shared clonotypes between healthy human individuals. Study-wide results and limits: Non-shared clonotypes displayed generation probabilities falling below those of clonotypes present in all four donors. Relative to memory subsets, naive subsets generally showed larger estimated richness.

Naive CD8 cells lacked CD45RO and underwent positive selection for CCR7, leaving out terminally differentiated effector memory CD45RA+ cells. J gave up 1 base and V 1 base, and 5 bases lay outside the gene matches. Germline CDR1 SGHTA, CDR2 FQGNSA. The CDR3 contains 16 residues. Sequenced by immunoSEQ multiplex PCR; TCRdb stores in-frame clones only, minus some. The sample lists hundreds of thousands of clones; roughly 98% were seen once. This clone was detected only a few times. Its antigen is not identified. The chain uses TRBV7-2 and TRBJ2-5; 8 bases are shared with TRBD1. The clonotype originates from a man aged 30-40 years in good health. Sequenced: naive CD8+ T cells sorted from blood. The CDR3 region is CASSLDRGRIQETQYF. CDR3 nucleotides: TGTGCCAGCAGCTTAGACAGGGGGAGAATCCAAGAGACCCAGTACTTC.